The rows below give T cell receptor beta chains drawn from one sample of a study of blood T cells in healthy people across ages. TCRdb redid the calling of the 5' RACE reads with MiXCR, one entry per CDR3 protein. Found here are 780,000 or so distinct CDR3 sequences, about 25% of them singletons; the top ten hold approximately 4%. The sample also formed part of further work on T cells of mothers and their children.

What was sequenced was blood. Receptor source: a boy aged 5-17 years in good health. The CDR3 runs from the conserved cysteine through the conserved F or W. The D gene is left open where the match is weak. Clone size is not always given. Where it is, it says once, few, many or a class for expanded clones.

v_call	d_call	j_call	clone_size	cdr3_aa	cdr3_nt
TRBV5-1	.	TRBJ2-5	few	CASSRVGKETQYF	TGCGCCAGCAGCCGGGTGGGGAAAGAGACCCAGTACTTC
TRBV29-1	.	TRBJ2-1	.	CSVEDSRAYNEQFF	TGCAGCGTTGAAGATAGCAGGGCGTACAATGAGCAGTTCTTC
TRBV13	TRBD2	TRBJ2-5	.	CASSLRGLAGCHF	TGTGCCAGCAGCTTAAGGGGACTAGCGGGGTGTCACTTC
TRBV27	TRBD1	TRBJ1-2	.	CASSSLDRDYYGYTF	TGTGCCAGCAGTTCCCTGGACAGGGACTACTATGGCTACACCTTC
TRBV6-2/TRBV6-3	.	TRBJ1-2	few	CASSYSSALGYGYTF	TGTGCCAGCAGTTACTCCTCGGCCTTAGGGTATGGCTACACCTTC
TRBV11-2	TRBD1	TRBJ2-5	many	CASSVGQPQETQYF	TGTGCCAGCAGCGTGGGACAGCCCCAAGAGACCCAGTACTTC
TRBV7-9	.	TRBJ1-4	.	CASGTMGQELFF	TGTGCCAGCGGTACTATGGGACAAGAACTGTTTTTT
TRBV7-3	.	TRBJ2-2	.	CASSLTMDTGELFF	TGTGCCAGCAGCTTAACGATGGACACCGGGGAGCTGTTTTTT
TRBV6-6	TRBD1	TRBJ1-1	once	CASTFSGGLNTEAFF	TGTGCCAGCACCTTTTCAGGGGGGCTGAACACTGAAGCTTTCTTT
TRBV7-9	TRBD2	TRBJ2-1	few	CASSLGISGGGDEQFF	TGTGCCAGCAGCTTGGGAATTAGCGGGGGGGGCGATGAGCAGTTCTTC
TRBV27	TRBD1	TRBJ2-7	few	CASSADRGGYEQYF	TGCGCCAGCAGTGCCGACAGGGGTGGGTACGAGCAGTACTTC
TRBV11-2	TRBD2	TRBJ2-5	.	CASSLDGGGAFETQYF	TGTGCCAGCAGCTTAGATGGCGGGGGGGCCTTTGAGACCCAGTACTTC
TRBV27	.	TRBJ2-2	.	CASSFGASTGELLF	TGTGCCAGCAGTTTCGGGGCTAGCACCGGGGAGCTGCTTTTT
TRBV28	.	TRBJ2-3	.	CASSPEGNGKDTQYF	TGTGCCAGCAGTCCCGAGGGGAACGGGAAAGATACGCAGTATTTT
TRBV10-3	TRBD2	TRBJ2-7	.	CAISERGSGRSRYEQYF	TGTGCCATCAGTGAGAGGGGTAGCGGGAGATCGAGGTACGAGCAGTACTTC
TRBV11-2	.	TRBJ2-5	.	CASSQYREGETQYF	TGTGCCAGCAGCCAATACCGGGAAGGAGAGACCCAGTACTTC
TRBV7-9	.	TRBJ2-7	.	CASSLDQSSSYEQYF	TGTGCCAGCAGCTTAGATCAGAGCAGCTCCTACGAGCAGTACTTC
TRBV18	TRBD1	TRBJ2-1	.	CASSPGTGDHQQFF	TGTGCCAGCTCACCGGGGACAGGAGATCACCAGCAGTTCTTC
TRBV19	.	TRBJ2-1	few	CASNPRGESYNEQFF	TGTGCCAGTAACCCTAGGGGGGAATCCTACAATGAGCAGTTCTTC
TRBV18	.	TRBJ1-1	few	CASSPPVAAGMNTEAFF	TGTGCCAGCTCACCCCCGGTGGCAGCAGGAATGAACACTGAAGCTTTCTTT
TRBV12-3/TRBV12-4	TRBD2	TRBJ2-1	.	CASSSRGAGVPFF	TGTGCCAGCAGTTCCCGGGGAGCGGGAGTTCCTTTCTTC
TRBV7-9	.	TRBJ1-4	.	CASSLAGREKLFF	TGTGCCAGCAGCTTGGCCGGTCGCGAAAAACTGTTTTTT
TRBV12-3/TRBV12-4	TRBD1	TRBJ2-7	few	CASSYSDRFPYEQYF	TGTGCCAGCAGTTACTCGGACAGGTTCCCCTACGAGCAGTACTTC
TRBV12-3/TRBV12-4	.	TRBJ2-7	.	CASSLGPDIGVSEQYF	TGTGCCAGCAGTCTAGGGCCAGATATTGGTGTGTCCGAGCAGTACTTC
TRBV4-1	.	TRBJ1-4	.	CASSQVRPDSNEKLFF	TGCGCCAGCAGCCAAGTCCGGCCAGACAGTAATGAAAAACTGTTTTTT
TRBV5-5	.	TRBJ2-1	.	CASTKTWSYNEQFF	TGTGCCAGCACGAAAACGTGGAGCTACAATGAGCAGTTCTTC
TRBV6-1	TRBD1	TRBJ2-2	.	CASSDKSLGDSGELFF	TGTGCCAGCAGTGATAAGTCCCTGGGGGACAGCGGGGAGCTGTTTTTT
TRBV7-9	.	TRBJ2-7	.	CASSLALLAELYEQYF	TGTGCCAGCAGCTTAGCGCTTTTAGCGGAGCTCTACGAGCAGTACTTC
TRBV28	.	TRBJ2-1	.	CASSLPLPLPNEQFF	TGTGCCAGCAGTTTACCTCTTCCTTTGCCCAATGAGCAGTTCTTC
TRBV10-3	.	TRBJ2-5	many	CAIANRDGTGETQYF	TGTGCCATCGCCAACCGGGACGGGACCGGGGAGACCCAGTACTTC
TRBV29-1	.	TRBJ2-5	few	CSVEGWDQETQYF	TGCAGCGTTGAAGGCTGGGACCAAGAGACCCAGTACTTC
TRBV5-5	.	TRBJ1-6	.	CASSFRGPTSSYNSPLHF	TGTGCCAGCAGCTTTCGTGGGCCGACGAGCTCCTATAATTCACCCCTCCACTTT
TRBV7-2	TRBD1	TRBJ2-1	few	CASSSDRGLYNEQFF	TGTGCCAGCAGCTCTGACAGGGGGCTCTACAATGAGCAGTTCTTC
TRBV5-8	TRBD1	TRBJ2-6	.	CASSFPKGRFRGTGANVLTF	TGTGCCAGCAGCTTCCCCAAGGGCAGATTCAGGGGGACTGGGGCCAACGTCCTGACTTTC
TRBV6-5	.	TRBJ1-5	many	CASRPRGRDQPQHF	TGTGCCAGCAGACCGAGAGGGCGCGATCAGCCCCAGCATTTT
TRBV10-3	.	TRBJ2-1	.	CAIRMGWGAYNEQFF	TGTGCCATCAGGATGGGATGGGGGGCCTACAATGAGCAGTTCTTC
TRBV20-1	.	TRBJ2-7	.	CSAPTGLVAYEQYF	TGCAGTGCGCCGACAGGCTTGGTGGCCTACGAGCAGTACTTC
TRBV29-1	TRBD2	TRBJ2-7	few	CSAEGLAGGPSSYEQYF	TGCAGCGCTGAAGGGCTAGCGGGAGGGCCGAGCTCCTACGAGCAGTACTTC
TRBV4-2	.	TRBJ1-5	few	CASSQGGGDYSNQPQHF	TGTGCCAGCAGCCAAGGTGGAGGGGATTATAGCAATCAGCCCCAGCATTTT
TRBV14	TRBD1	TRBJ2-1	.	CASSPDRDGNEQFF	TGTGCCAGCAGCCCGGACAGGGACGGGAATGAGCAGTTCTTC
TRBV6-5	.	TRBJ2-3	few	CASSYTVEDTQYF	TGTGCCAGCAGTTACACAGTGGAAGATACGCAGTATTTT
TRBV3-1	TRBD2	TRBJ2-1	.	CASSKTLAGWYNEQFF	TGTGCCAGCAGCAAAACACTAGCGGGGTGGTACAATGAGCAGTTCTTC
TRBV10-3	.	TRBJ1-2	many	CAIMGGTPNYGYTF	TGTGCCATCATGGGAGGAACTCCCAACTATGGCTACACCTTC
TRBV11-2	TRBD1	TRBJ1-2	few	CASSLRPTGLINYGYTF	TGTGCCAGCAGCTTACGTCCGACAGGGCTAATTAACTATGGCTACACCTTC
TRBV6-2/TRBV6-3	TRBD2	TRBJ2-7	.	CASNPGLAGLEQYF	TGTGCCAGCAACCCGGGACTAGCGGGACTCGAGCAGTACTTC
TRBV7-9	TRBD1	TRBJ1-1	few	CASSLTGRSTEAFF	TGTGCCAGCAGCTTGACAGGGCGGTCCACTGAAGCTTTCTTT
TRBV2	TRBD1	TRBJ1-2	.	CASGGTEDYGYTF	TGTGCCAGCGGGGGGACAGAGGACTATGGCTACACCTTC
TRBV15	.	TRBJ2-3	.	CATSTFGGGASTDTQYF	TGTGCCACCAGTACGTTCGGAGGGGGGGCTAGCACAGATACGCAGTATTTT
TRBV10-1	.	TRBJ1-1	.	CASRESGSANTEAFF	TGCGCCAGCAGGGAGTCCGGTAGCGCGAACACTGAAGCTTTCTTT
TRBV28	TRBD2	TRBJ2-4	few	CASTPWEGPLGGLAKNIQYF	TGTGCCAGCACCCCCTGGGAGGGACCTCTTGGAGGACTAGCCAAAAACATTCAGTACTTC
TRBV7-2	TRBD2	TRBJ2-5	few	CASSLELAGGLQFF	TGTGCCAGCAGCTTAGAACTAGCGGGGGGGTTGCAATTCTTC
TRBV5-5	TRBD1	TRBJ1-2	few	CASSTRDRGVNYGYTF	TGTGCCAGCAGCACCCGGGACAGGGGTGTTAACTATGGCTACACCTTC
TRBV13	.	TRBJ1-2	few	CASTVQGLRGYTF	TGTGCCAGCACCGTACAGGGTCTAAGAGGCTACACCTTC